The sequence of this T cell receptor beta chain was determined in a study of blood T cell repertoires in COVID-19. This clone was observed a handful of times. TCRdb's table, derived via immunoSEQ multiplex PCR, lists solely in-frame clones and lacks some. The sample consists of around 100,000 clones, around nine tenths of them appearing once. Germline V gene data show CDR1 as SGHDN and CDR2 as FVKESK. This CDR3 region has 15 residues. J gave up 8 bases and V 5 bases, and 10 bases lay outside the gene matches. The chain combines TRBV14 with TRBJ2-1, with 9 nucleotides matching TRBD2. What was sequenced was peripheral blood. This clonotype originated in a man in his fifties with active COVID-19. The CDR3 sequence is CASSNGGGAYDEQFF. CDR3 DNA sequence: TGTGCCAGCAGCAACGGCGGGGGGGCCTATGATGAGCAGTTCTTC.